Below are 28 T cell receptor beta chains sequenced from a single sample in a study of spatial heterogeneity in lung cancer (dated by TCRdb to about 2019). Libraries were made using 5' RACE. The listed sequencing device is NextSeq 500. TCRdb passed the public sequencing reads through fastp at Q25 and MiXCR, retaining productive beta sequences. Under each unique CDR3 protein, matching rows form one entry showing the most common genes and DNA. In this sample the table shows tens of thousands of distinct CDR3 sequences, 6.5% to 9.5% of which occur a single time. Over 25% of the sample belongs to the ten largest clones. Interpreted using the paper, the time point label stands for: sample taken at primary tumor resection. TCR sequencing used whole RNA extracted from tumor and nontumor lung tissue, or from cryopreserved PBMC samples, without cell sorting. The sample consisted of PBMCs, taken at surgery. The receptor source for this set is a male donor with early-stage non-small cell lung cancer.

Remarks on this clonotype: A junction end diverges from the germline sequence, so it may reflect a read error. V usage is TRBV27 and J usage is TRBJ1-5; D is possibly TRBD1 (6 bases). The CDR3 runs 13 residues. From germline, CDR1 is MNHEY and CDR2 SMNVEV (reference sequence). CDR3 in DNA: TGTGCCAGCAGTGGACAGTACAATCGGCCCCAGCATTTT. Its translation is CASSGQYNRPQHF.

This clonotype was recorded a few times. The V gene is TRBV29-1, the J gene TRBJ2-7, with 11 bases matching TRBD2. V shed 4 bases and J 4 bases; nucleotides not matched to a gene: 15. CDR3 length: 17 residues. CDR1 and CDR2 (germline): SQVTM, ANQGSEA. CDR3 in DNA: TGCAGCGTTGTAACCTCCCCCCTAGCGGGAGGCGGATACGAGCAGTACGTC. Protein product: CSVVTSPLAGGGYEQYV.

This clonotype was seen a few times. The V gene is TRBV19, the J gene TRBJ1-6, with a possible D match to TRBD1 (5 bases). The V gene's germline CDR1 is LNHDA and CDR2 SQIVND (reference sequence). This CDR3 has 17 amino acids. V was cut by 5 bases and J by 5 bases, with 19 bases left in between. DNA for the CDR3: TGTGCCAGTAGTCAAACCGCCCTGGGACGCAATAATTCACCCCTCCACTTT. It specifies CASSQTALGRNNSPLHF.

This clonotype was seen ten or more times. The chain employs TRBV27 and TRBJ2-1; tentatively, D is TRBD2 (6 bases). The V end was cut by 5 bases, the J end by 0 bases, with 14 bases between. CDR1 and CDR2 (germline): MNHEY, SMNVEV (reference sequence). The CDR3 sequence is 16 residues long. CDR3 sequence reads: CASSLYRDSSYNEQFF. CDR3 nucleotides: TGTGCCAGCAGTCTGTACCGGGACTCCTCCTACAATGAGCAGTTCTTC.

CDR3 coding DNA: TGTGCCAGTAGTAGGGGGACAGGCTACAATGAGCAGTTCTTC. Amino acid sequence: CASSRGTGYNEQFF. The rearrangement uses TRBV19 and TRBJ2-1; TRBD1 aligns across 8 bases. Germline CDR1 LNHDA, CDR2 SQIVND (reference sequence). The CDR3 covers 14 residues. Losses at the gene ends were 4 bases for V and 3 bases for J; bases not matched to a gene: 2.

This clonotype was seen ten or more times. The CDR3 region has the DNA TGTGCCAGCAGCTTCGGTACGTTTGGCACTGAAGCTTTCTTT. It encodes CASSFGTFGTEAFF. The rearrangement joins TRBV7-8 to TRBJ1-1, with unresolved D. CDR3 length: 14 amino acids. With 3 bases removed from V and 4 bases from J, the gap between germline ends came to 12 bases. The germline gives CDR1 SGHVS, CDR2 FQNEAQ.

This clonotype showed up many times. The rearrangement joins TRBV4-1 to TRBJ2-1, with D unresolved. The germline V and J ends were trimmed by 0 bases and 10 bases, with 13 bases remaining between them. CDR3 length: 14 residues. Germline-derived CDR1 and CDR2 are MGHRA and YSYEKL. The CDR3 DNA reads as TGCGCCAGCAGCCAAGACTCGACGGTGAGGGAGCAGTTCTTC. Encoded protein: CASSQDSTVREQFF.

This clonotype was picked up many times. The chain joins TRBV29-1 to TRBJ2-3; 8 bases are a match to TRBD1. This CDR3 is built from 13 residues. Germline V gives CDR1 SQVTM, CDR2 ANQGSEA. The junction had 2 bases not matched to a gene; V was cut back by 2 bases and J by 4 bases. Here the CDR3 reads CSVEQGASDTQYF. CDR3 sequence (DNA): TGCAGCGTTGAACAGGGGGCATCAGATACGCAGTATTTT.

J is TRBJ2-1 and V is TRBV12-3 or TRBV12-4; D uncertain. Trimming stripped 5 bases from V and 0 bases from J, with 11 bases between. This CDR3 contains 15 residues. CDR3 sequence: CASSLSGPSYNEQFF. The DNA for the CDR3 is TGTGCCAGCAGTCTGAGTGGGCCCTCCTACAATGAGCAGTTCTTC.

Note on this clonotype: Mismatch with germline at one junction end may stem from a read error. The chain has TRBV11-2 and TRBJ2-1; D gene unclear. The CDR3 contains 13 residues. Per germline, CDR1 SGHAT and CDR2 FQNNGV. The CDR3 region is CASSLSSYNELFF. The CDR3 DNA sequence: TGTGCCAGCAGCCTCTCTAGTTACAATGAGCTGTTCTTC.

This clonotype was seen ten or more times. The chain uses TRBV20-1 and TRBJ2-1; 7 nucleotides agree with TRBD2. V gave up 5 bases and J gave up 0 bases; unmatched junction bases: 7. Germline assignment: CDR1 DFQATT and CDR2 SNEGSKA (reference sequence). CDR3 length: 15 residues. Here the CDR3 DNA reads TGCAGTGCTCCTCAAGCGGGGAGCTCCTACAATGAGCAGTTCTTC. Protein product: CSAPQAGSSYNEQFF.

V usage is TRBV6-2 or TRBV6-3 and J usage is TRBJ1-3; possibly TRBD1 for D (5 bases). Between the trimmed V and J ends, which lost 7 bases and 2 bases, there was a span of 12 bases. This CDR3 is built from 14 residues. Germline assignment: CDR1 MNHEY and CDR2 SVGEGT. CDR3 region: CASNPGRTGNTIYF. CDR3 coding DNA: TGTGCCAGCAACCCAGGGAGGACTGGAAACACCATATATTTT.

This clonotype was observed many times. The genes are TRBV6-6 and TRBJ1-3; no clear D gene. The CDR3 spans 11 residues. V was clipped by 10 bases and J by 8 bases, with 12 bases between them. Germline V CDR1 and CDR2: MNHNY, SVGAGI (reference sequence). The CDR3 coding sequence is TGTGCCACCCACCACCGCTACACCATATATTTT. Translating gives CATHHRYTIYF.

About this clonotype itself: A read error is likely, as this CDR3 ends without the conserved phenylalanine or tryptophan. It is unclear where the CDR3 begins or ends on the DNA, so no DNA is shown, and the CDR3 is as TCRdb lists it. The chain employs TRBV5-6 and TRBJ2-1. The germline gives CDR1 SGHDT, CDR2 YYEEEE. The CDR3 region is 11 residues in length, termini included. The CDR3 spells CASSLGYSEFV.

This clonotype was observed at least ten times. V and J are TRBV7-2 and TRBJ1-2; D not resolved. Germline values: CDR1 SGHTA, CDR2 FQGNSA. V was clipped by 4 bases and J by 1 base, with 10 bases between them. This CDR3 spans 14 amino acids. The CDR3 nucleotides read TGTGCCAGCAGCTCATTCGGGGTTAACTATGGCTACACCTTC. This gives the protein CASSSFGVNYGYTF.

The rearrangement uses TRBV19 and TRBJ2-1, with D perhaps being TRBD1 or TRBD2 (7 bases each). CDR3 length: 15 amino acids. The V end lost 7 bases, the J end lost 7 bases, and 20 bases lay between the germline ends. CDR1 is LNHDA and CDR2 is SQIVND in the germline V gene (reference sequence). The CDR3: CASTRGGGAGNEQFF. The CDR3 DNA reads TGTGCCAGTACCCGGGGAGGGGGCGCGGGAAATGAGCAGTTCTTC. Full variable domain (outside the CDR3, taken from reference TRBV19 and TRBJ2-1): DGGITQSPKYLFRKEGQNVTLSCEQNLNHDAMYWYRQDPGQGLRLIYYSQIVNDFQKGDIAEGYSVSREKKESFPLTVTSAQKNPTAFYLCASTRGGGAGNEQFFGPGTRLTVL.

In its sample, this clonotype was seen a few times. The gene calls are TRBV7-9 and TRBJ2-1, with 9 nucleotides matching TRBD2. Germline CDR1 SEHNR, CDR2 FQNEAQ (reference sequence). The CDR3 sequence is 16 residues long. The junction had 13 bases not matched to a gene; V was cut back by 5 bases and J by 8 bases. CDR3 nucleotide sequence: TGTGCCAGCAGCGTATGGGGCGGGAGGGCCGTTTATGAGCAGTTCTTC. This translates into CASSVWGGRAVYEQFF.

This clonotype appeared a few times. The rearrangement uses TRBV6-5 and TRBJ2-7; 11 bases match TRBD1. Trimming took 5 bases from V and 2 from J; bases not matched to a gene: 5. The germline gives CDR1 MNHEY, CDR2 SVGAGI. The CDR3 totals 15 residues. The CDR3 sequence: CASSPGTGGTYEQYF. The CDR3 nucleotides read TGTGCCAGCAGTCCAGGGACAGGGGGAACCTACGAGCAGTACTTC.

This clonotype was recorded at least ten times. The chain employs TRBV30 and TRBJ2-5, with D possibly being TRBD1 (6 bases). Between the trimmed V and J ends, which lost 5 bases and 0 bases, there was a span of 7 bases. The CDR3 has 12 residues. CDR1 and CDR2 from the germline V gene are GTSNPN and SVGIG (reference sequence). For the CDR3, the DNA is TGTGCCTGGGGACAGTACCAAGAGACCCAGTACTTC. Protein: CAWGQYQETQYF.

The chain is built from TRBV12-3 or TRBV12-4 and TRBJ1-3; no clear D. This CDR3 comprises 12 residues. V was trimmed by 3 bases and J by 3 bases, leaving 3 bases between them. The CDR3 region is CASSFYGNTIYF. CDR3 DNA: TGTGCCAGCAGTTTCTATGGAAACACCATATATTTT.

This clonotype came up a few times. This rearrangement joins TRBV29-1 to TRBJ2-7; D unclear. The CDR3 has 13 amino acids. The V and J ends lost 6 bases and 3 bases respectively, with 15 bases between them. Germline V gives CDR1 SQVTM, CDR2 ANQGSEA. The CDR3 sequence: CSVSRGKGYEQYF. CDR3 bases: TGCAGCGTCAGTAGAGGAAAGGGCTACGAGCAGTACTTC.

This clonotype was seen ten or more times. The CDR3 DNA reads as TGTGCCAGCGCGCCAGGGGAAGAGACCCAGTACTTC. It yields the protein CASAPGEETQYF. The J gene is TRBJ2-5, the V gene TRBV28, with a tentative D call TRBD1 (6 bases). Germline V gene lookup returns CDR1 MDHEN and CDR2 SYDVKM. The germline V and J ends were trimmed by 8 bases and 3 bases, with 10 bases remaining between them. CDR3 size: 12 residues.

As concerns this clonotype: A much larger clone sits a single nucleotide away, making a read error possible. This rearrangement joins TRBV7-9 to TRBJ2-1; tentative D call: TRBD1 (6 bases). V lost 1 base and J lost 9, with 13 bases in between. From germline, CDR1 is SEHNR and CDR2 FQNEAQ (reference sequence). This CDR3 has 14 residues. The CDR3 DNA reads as TGTGCCAGCAGCTTAGAGCTGGGGGCGGTTGAGCAGTTCTTC. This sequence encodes CASSLELGAVEQFF.

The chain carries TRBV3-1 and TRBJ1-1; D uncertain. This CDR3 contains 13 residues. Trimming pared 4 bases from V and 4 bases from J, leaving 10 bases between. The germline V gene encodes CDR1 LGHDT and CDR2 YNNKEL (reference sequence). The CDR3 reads CASSPPEGTEAFF. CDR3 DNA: TGTGCCAGCAGCCCGCCGGAGGGCACTGAAGCTTTCTTT.

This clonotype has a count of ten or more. DNA for the CDR3: TGTGCCAGCAGCTTAGCGAGCGGGAGATCCTACAATGAGCAGTTCTTC. It yields the protein CASSLASGRSYNEQFF. The chain employs TRBV7-6 and TRBJ2-1, with TRBD2 matching 8 bases. The CDR3 runs to 16 residues. Germline V gene lookup returns CDR1 SGHVS and CDR2 FNYEAQ. J was trimmed by 1 base and V by 0 bases; bases with no gene match: 2.

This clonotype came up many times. CDR3 sequence (DNA): TGTGCCAGCAGTTTATCGACAGGGGGCCTCGGGACCCAGTACTTC. It translates to CASSLSTGGLGTQYF. J is TRBJ2-5 and V is TRBV27, with TRBD1 matching over 10 bases. The CDR3 consists of 15 residues. Trimming removed 0 bases from V and 7 bases from J; junction bases left unmatched: 5. In germline, CDR1 is MNHEY, CDR2 SMNVEV (reference sequence).

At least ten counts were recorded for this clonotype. The CDR3 nucleotides are TGTGCCAGCAGCTCGACAGGGGTTGGCAATCAGCCCCAGCATTTT. Translated: CASSSTGVGNQPQHF. The chain carries TRBV7-9 and TRBJ1-5; 8 bases are a match to TRBD1. With V trimmed by 4 bases and J by 2 bases, 4 bases remained unmatched. This CDR3 has 15 residues. Germline loops: CDR1 SEHNR, CDR2 FQNEAQ (reference sequence).

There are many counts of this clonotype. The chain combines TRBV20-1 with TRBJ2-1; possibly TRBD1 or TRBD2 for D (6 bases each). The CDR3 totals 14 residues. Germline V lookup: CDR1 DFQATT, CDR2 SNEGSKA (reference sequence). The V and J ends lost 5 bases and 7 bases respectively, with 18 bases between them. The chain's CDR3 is CSAARGQVQNEQFF. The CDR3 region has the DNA TGCAGTGCTGCGCGGGGACAAGTCCAAAATGAGCAGTTCTTC.